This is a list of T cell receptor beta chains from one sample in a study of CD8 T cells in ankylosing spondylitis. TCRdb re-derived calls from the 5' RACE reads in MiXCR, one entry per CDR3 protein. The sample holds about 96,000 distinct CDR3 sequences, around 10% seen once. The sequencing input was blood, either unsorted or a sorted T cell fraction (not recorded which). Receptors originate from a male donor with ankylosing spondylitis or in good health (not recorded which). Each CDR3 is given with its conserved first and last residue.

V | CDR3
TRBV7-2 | CASRPGLAYNEQFF
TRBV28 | CASSLLGGYEQYF
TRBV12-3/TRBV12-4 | CASSTTGYTDTQYF
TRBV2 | CASSAGLAGAYEQYF
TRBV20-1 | CSASKNTDTQYF
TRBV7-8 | CASSSDRDTEAFF
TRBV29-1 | CSVKTGTGAAYEQYF
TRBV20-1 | CSAPNSGDGLKTQYF
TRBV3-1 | CASSQADRGGNSPLHF
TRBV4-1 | CASSQPLTTYEQYF
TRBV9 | CASSGGTSTGELFF
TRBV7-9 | CASSRRTAGANVLTF
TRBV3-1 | CASSPKGLVTDTQYF
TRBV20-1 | CSARDSEVEGKSLFF
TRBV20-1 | CSPSLLGGAVETQYF
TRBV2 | CASRGGEPAHGTDTQYF
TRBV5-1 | CASKKGLNTEAFF
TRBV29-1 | CSVGYNEQFF
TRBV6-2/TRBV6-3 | CASSHPGLAGVQETQYF
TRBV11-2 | CASSSQYSSYEQYF
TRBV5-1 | CASATENYDYTF
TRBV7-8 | CASSQLTGDGHSPLHF
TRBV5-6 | CASSFFGSTTLSGGYTF
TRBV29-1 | CSAGGGDPYEQYF
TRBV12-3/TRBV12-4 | CASSFVGTATFF
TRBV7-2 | CASSTTGLDYNEQFF
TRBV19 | CASSIRQPHQPQHF
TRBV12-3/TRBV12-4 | CASSLSGGPGETQYF
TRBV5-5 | CASSLDRSNTGELFF
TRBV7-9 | CASSAGVQNIQYF
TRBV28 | CASSPARAGGNEQFF
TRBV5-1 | CASSVGTGGVEQYF
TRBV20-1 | CSATRSGGLVTDTQYF
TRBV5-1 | CASSWTGSYQETQYF
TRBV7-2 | CASSSRGTSGAGELFF
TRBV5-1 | CASSLGKLTDTQYF
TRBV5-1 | CASKFGGTYEQYF
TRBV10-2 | CASSEGTGANQPQHF
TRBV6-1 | CASSPQPGSLETGELFF
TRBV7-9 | CASSRDRGTEAFF
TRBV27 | CASSFTGYSNQPQHF
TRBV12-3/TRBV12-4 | CASSAGTSGVETQYF
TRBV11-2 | CASSLERLAGTTQYF
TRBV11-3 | CASSSFTGTGPGEKLFF
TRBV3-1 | CASSQGVLDQPQHF
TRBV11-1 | CASSLAPGTSGGSYNEQFF
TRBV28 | CASSLAGMLGEKLFF
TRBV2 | CASRRTGSGNEQFF
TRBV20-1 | CSARDFTGTNTEAFF
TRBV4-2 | CASSPPNFGGTDEQFF
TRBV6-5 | CASRNEKGTGPFGETQYF
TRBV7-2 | CASSGGTSGLGYEQYF